This TCR beta chain derives from a study of shared clonotypes between healthy human individuals. Concerning this clone: The antigen is unknown.

The study's findings and limits: Exclusively blood specimens were collected; tissue repertoires likely differ.

Every immunoSEQ plate was one replicate of a subset's evenly spread DNA. The table came from immunoSEQ multiplex PCR; TCRdb's copy has only in-frame clones and leaves some out. This sample has 1,400,000 or so clones, with 98% found just once. Nashville, Tennessee was home to all donors, each a Caucasian adult. Division of CD4+ cells produced a CD45RA+ naive subset and a CD45RA-negative memory subset. What was sequenced was naive CD4+ T cells sorted from blood. Noted subset: CD45RA+ positively selected. This sequence was found in a man aged 30-40 years in good health.

CDR3 region: CASSLNSGYEQYF. For the CDR3, the DNA is TGTGCCAGCTCCCTAAACAGCGGCTACGAGCAGTACTTC. The V call is TRBV18, the J call TRBJ2-7; the D gene is possibly TRBD2 (5 bases). The CDR3 loop spans 13 amino acids. The V end lost 6 bases, the J end lost 3 bases, and 12 bases lay between the germline ends. The germline CDR1 and CDR2 sequences are KGHSH and LQKENI.